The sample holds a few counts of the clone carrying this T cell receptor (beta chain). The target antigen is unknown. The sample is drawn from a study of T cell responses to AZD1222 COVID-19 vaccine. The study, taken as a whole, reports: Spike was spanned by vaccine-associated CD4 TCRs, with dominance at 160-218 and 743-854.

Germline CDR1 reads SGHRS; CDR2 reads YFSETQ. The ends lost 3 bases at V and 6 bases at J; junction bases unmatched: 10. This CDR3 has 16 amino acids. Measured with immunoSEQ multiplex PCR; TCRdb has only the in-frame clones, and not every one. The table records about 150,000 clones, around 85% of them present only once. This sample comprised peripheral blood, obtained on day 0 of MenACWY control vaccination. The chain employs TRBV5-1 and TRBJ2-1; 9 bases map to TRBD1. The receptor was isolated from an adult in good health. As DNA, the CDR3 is TGCGCCAGCAGCTATACCGGGACAGGGCTTGTCAATGAGCAGTTCTTC. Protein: CASSYTGTGLVNEQFF.